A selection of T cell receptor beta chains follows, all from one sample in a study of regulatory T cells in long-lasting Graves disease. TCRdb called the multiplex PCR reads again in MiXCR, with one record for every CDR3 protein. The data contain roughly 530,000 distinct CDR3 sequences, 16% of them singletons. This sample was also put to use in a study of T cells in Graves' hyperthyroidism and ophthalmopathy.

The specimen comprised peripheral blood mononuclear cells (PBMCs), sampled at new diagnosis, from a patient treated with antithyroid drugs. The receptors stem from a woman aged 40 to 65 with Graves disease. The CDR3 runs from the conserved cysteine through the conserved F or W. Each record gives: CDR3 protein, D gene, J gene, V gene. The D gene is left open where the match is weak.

CDR3 protein: CASSFPGQNTEAFF; D gene: NA; J gene: TRBJ1-1; V gene: TRBV11-2
CDR3 protein: CASSFLAGVEQYF; D gene: TRBD2; J gene: TRBJ2-7; V gene: TRBV12-3/TRBV12-4
CDR3 protein: CASSPTTATNEKLFF; D gene: NA; J gene: TRBJ1-4; V gene: TRBV3-1
CDR3 protein: CASSLGGARGDTQYF; D gene: NA; J gene: TRBJ2-3; V gene: TRBV11-2
CDR3 protein: CASSTSDRGGGYTF; D gene: TRBD1; J gene: TRBJ1-2; V gene: TRBV19
CDR3 protein: CASSPIYGQGAETQYF; D gene: TRBD1; J gene: TRBJ2-5; V gene: TRBV18
CDR3 protein: CASSPGRWEAFF; D gene: NA; J gene: TRBJ1-1; V gene: TRBV12-3/TRBV12-4
CDR3 protein: CASTSGGAFQPQHF; D gene: NA; J gene: TRBJ1-5; V gene: TRBV19
CDR3 protein: CASSRRDRGQDTEAFF; D gene: TRBD1; J gene: TRBJ1-1; V gene: TRBV18
CDR3 protein: CASSLAGGLSEKLFF; D gene: NA; J gene: TRBJ1-4; V gene: TRBV11-2
CDR3 protein: CASSPTSGRPTGELFF; D gene: TRBD2; J gene: TRBJ2-2; V gene: TRBV11-3
CDR3 protein: CASSYSTGGVHEQYF; D gene: TRBD2; J gene: TRBJ2-7; V gene: TRBV6-5